This entry describes one T cell receptor (beta chain). Given a much more abundant clone one base away, this may be a read error. Semi-nested PCR with Nested Universal Primer A followed constant-region reverse priming of full-length variable regions. MiXCR, applied by TCRdb to the 5' RACE reads, yields one record per CDR3 protein. Of fewer than 12,000 distinct CDR3 sequences in the sample, over 15% were seen once. The sorted Tregs were CD4+CD25+CD127-/low cells. Sequenced input: Tregs sorted from a lymph node. This clonotype was sampled from a female donor with breast cancer.

The CDR3 DNA sequence: TGCAGAGCTAGTTTTGGCGGGGGCTCAGATACGCAGTATTTT. It encodes CRASFGGGSDTQYF. The gene calls are TRBV20-1 and TRBJ2-3, with D possibly being TRBD2 (7 bases). CDR3 length equals 14 residues. Germline V gene lookup returns CDR1 DFQATT and CDR2 SNEGSKA (reference sequence).